This TCR beta chain was documented in a study of cytotoxic CD8 clonotypes in ibrutinib-treated CLL (dated by TCRdb to 2020 to 2022). Describing the broader study: The cohort included some 14 treatment-naive and ten to twelve relapsed/refractory patients; roughly 17 were IGHV unmutated. Cryopreserved peripheral blood mononuclear cells were collected at three points: before therapy, at response, and at either sustained remission or disease progression. Of the 90 or so people in the trial, 25 to 30 had longitudinal samples available. On average, each sample had about 250,000 productive templates and more than 85,000 productive rearrangements. Partial responses were observed in some 24 patients and complete responses in 2; after a median follow-up of roughly 72 months, remission was maintained in some 14 patients and progression was observed in approximately twelve. Response samples were obtained after a median of 12 months of treatment, with a range of roughly 6 to 40 months.

The goal of deep resolution MiSeq sequencing was a depth between 1 in 1 million and 1 in 200,000 T cells, and coverage averaged 10x per clonotype. The immunoSEQ hsTCRB Kit was used to generate TCR beta libraries. Processing in the source paper ran as follows. Data were analyzed with ImmunoSEQ Data Assistant and ImmunoSEQ Analyzer, with V, D and J genes assigned per IMGT definitions. Clonality, which ranges from 0 to 1, was calculated as one minus the normalized Shannon entropy of productive rearrangement frequencies. Only overrepresented clonotypes making up at least 0.05% of each patient's repertoire were included in the public clonotype analysis. Thirteen repertoires from age-matched healthy donors, obtained from immuneACCESS, served as clonality controls. TCRdb's version of the immuneACCESS table is confined to in-frame rearrangements and falls short of the full clone set. An unresolved V gene accounts for under half of the shortfall where checked; the remainder is of unknown origin. That table gives V, J and clone size, and the DNA gave D and trimming. Across this sample there are 35,000 or so clones, with roughly three quarters seen only once. Around a quarter of the sample goes to the ten largest clones.

This clone has a handful of counts. Its antigen has not been determined. No base-level quality is on record; no much larger clone is a single base apart. Summary of the overall study and its limitations: Public clonotypes were rare and either contracted or stayed stable during treatment, and the rise in clonality at ibrutinib response reflected the expansion of private clonotypes. At baseline, clonality was higher than in age-matched healthy donors and showed a strong correlation with circulating CD8+ T-cell counts. Clonality increased at ibrutinib response, stayed stable in sustained remission, and fell back toward baseline at progression. Sustained-remission and progressing patients did not have matched sampling times, and lymph node repertoires were not examined.

For TCR beta library preparation, roughly 2.2 micrograms of genomic DNA was extracted from cryopreserved PBMCs. High-throughput TCR beta sequencing was performed on longitudinal blood samples from CLL patients receiving ibrutinib monotherapy. Patients were enrolled in a phase 2 open-label single-center ibrutinib monotherapy trial. There are 15 amino acids in the CDR3, from cysteine to phenylalanine inclusive. Only the CDR3 region is kept as DNA, spanning 45 bases read in frame from base 1. Trimming costs V 0 bases and J 6 bases, and their ends lie 11 bases apart. The germline V gene yields LGHNA for CDR1 and YNFKEQ for CDR2.

This clonotype was obtained from a human donor with chronic lymphocytic leukemia. The source was PBMCs, collected before ibrutinib treatment. The chain is encoded by TRBV4-2 joined to TRBJ2-2; no D gene call is confident. The CDR3 has the sequence CASSQEAGSAGELFF. In nucleotides, the sequence is TGTGCCAGCAGCCAAGAAGCAGGTTCAGCCGGGGAGCTGTTTTTT.